This T cell receptor (beta chain) was found in a study of post-analysis software for immune sequencing data. Germline V gene lookup returns CDR1 MDHEN and CDR2 SYDVKM. The CDR3 runs to 16 residues. Trimming removed 3 bases at V and 0 bases at J, with 12 bases between. On this clonotype: Its antigen is still unknown.

cDNA libraries for TCR beta contained unique molecular identifiers. Using its own MiXCR run on the PCR reads, TCRdb lists one record per CDR3 protein. The sample holds approximately 440,000 distinct CDR3 sequences, under 55% seen once. Study-level findings and limits: Among 5 or 6 TRBV segments more frequent in patients than controls were TRBV5-6, TRBV5-1 and TRBV20-1.

Material: blood. This chain joins TRBV28 and TRBJ2-4; D perhaps matches TRBD2 (5 bases). This receptor was taken from a girl aged 5 to 17 with multiple sclerosis. CDR3 nucleotides: TGTGCCAGCAGTTTCGGGGTAGGATTAGCCAAAAACATTCAGTACTTC. This translates into CASSFGVGLAKNIQYF.